The source of this TCR beta chain is a study of OX40 agonist ivuxolimab in advanced cancers. Study details: With ivuxolimab, an agonistic anti-OX40 (CD134) antibody, patients were treated. Partial responses, seen in three patients, involved one hepatocellular carcinoma and two cutaneous melanomas.

V was pared by 9 bases and J by 6 bases, with 14 bases between. The CDR3 consists of 12 residues. CDR1 LNHDA and CDR2 SQIVND come from the germline V gene (reference sequence). Notes on the study in general: Compared with others, partial responders at 0.1-3.0 mg/kg displayed clonal expansion among the lowest.

Assay used: immunoSEQ multiplex PCR; TCRdb lists only in-frame clones, some missing. The data contain just under 100,000 clones, approximately 94% of them singletons. Concerning this clone itself: Its antigen is not identified.

Blood sampling took place at baseline, cycle 4 day 1, and cycle 7 day 1. Source: CD4+ or CD8+ T cells sorted from blood, taken in a trial of the OX40 agonist ivuxolimab. This chain links TRBV19 with TRBJ1-2; a weak D match, TRBD1 (5 bases). The source of this sequence is an adult with an advanced solid tumor such as melanoma, head and neck, liver or kidney cancer. The DNA of the CDR3 is TGTGCCAGCTCGGGACGGAGCCATGGCTACACCTTC. This codes for CASSGRSHGYTF.